This TCR beta chain was captured by sequencing in a study of T cell responses to AZD1222 COVID-19 vaccine (dated by TCRdb to the early 2020s). Regarding the complete study: AZD1222 recipients with second doses at about 4 weeks or about 12 weeks were pooled, because spike-specific TCR depth and breadth did not differ between schedules. A total of just over 230 trial participants underwent TCR sequencing, of whom nearly 210 had received two doses of AZD1222 and 26 had received two doses of the MenACWY control vaccine. Enrollment into the trials was organized by age into subgroups of 18-55, 56-69 and 70-plus years, and those subgroups contained about 160, 30 and 59 TCR-sequenced participants, respectively. The investigation overall reported the following: After two AZD1222 doses, spike-specific TCR breadth and depth were significantly higher than at day 0 and than in MenACWY recipients. Reportedly, close to half of the unique spike-specific TCRs recognized epitopes lying outside the regions that are mutated in the B.1.351 and B.1.1.7 variants. In the small 56-69-year group, the increase in depth fell short of significance, most likely because of low power. The whole spike protein was spanned by vaccine-associated CD4 TCRs, and dominant responses were seen in regions 160-218 and 743-854. Conclusions about previously exposed vaccinees were limited because only a handful of AZD1222 recipients were SARS-CoV-2 seropositive at baseline. Participants were mostly white British and included more females than males, and it was suggested by the authors that clonal diversity may have been underestimated. Because no day 14 peak-response samples were available, repertoires were characterized only after the peak T cell response.

The CDR3 regions of human TCRbeta chains were analyzed by immunosequencing. On the study's bioinformatics: Repertoire TCRs were checked for matches against a reference library of SARS-CoV-2-specific TCRs that had been generated using the MIRA antigen-specificity platform. Breadth meant the fraction of unique TCRs that were SARS-CoV-2-associated, whereas depth meant the fraction of total T cells that were SARS-CoV-2-associated. Using the MIRA data, each spike-specific TCR was mapped to the spike region that the TCR reacts to and placed in a CD4 or CD8 class. Log10-transformed breadth and depth values were compared by one-way ANOVA with Sidak's multiple comparisons tests. As stored in TCRdb, this immuneACCESS dataset retains in-frame rearrangements with V and J assigned. A fraction of the clones does not appear; measured against another copy, unresolved V genes explain less than half of the discrepancy, and the remainder lacks a known reason. That table gives V, J and clone size, and the DNA gave D and trimming. The sample yields more than 250,000 clones; roughly 93% were counted once. 0.5% to 0.65% of the sample belongs to the ten largest clones.

This sample's time point label indicates: baseline before first vaccination. Vaccinee samples were obtained from the UK trials COV001 and COV002, which included a single-blind randomized controlled phase 2/3 trial of AZD1222 (ChAdOx1 nCoV-19) in healthy adults. For TCRbeta chain sequencing, PBMC samples from trial participants were taken at day 0 and at day 28 after the second dose. A single count supports this clone. Its target antigen remains unknown. Base qualities were left out, and no much larger clone turns up one base away. The V end loses 1 base and the J end loses 4 bases, and a stretch of 8 bases separates them. Looking up the germline V gene (reference sequence) yields CDR1 SEHNR and CDR2 FQNEAQ. The CDR3 has 13 amino acids, counting the end cysteine and phenylalanine. The read is trimmed to its CDR3 DNA, 39 bases read in frame from base 1.

The material sequenced was peripheral blood, taken on day 0 of AZD1222 vaccination. This receptor was obtained from an adult in good health. This chain joins TRBV7-9 to TRBJ2-7, with the identity of the D gene unclear. This receptor has the CDR3 CASSLDLSYEQYF. The nucleotide sequence reads as follows: TGTGCCAGCAGCTTAGACCTTTCGTACGAGCAGTACTTC.